The 24 T cell receptor beta chains listed next were all sequenced from one sample in a study of shared clonotypes between healthy human individuals. Assay used: immunoSEQ multiplex PCR; TCRdb lists only in-frame clones, some missing. The sample shows around 610,000 clones, around 96% of them seen only once. Positive CCR7 selection of CD45RO-negative cells yielded the naive CD8 cells, and terminally differentiated effector memory CD45RA+ cells were excluded. The sample comprised naive CD8+ T cells sorted from blood. These TCRs come from a woman in her 30s in good health.

This clone has just one count. The DNA of the CDR3 is TGTGCCAGTAGTATTTTAGGGGAGCCCCATAATGAGCAGTTCTTC. This translates into CASSILGEPHNEQFF. The chain is built from TRBV19 and TRBJ2-1, with D possibly called TRBD1 or TRBD2 (5 bases each). CDR3 length: 15 residues. The germline CDR1 and CDR2 sequences are LNHDA and SQIVND (reference sequence). V lost 3 bases, J lost 7 bases, and 16 bases lay in between.

V and J are TRBV27 and TRBJ2-7; tentative D call: TRBD2 (5 bases). The germline V gene has CDR1 MNHEY and CDR2 SMNVEV (reference sequence). The CDR3 has 18 residues. Trimming removed 4 bases at V and 3 bases at J, with 25 bases between. DNA for the CDR3: TGTGCCAGCAGTTCCTGGACCCGCCACAGTAGCGCTTACTACGAGCAGTACTTC. Amino acid sequence: CASSSWTRHSSAYYEQYF.

This chain joins TRBV7-8 and TRBJ1-5, with 8 bases that match TRBD1. This CDR3 has 15 amino acids. Losses at the gene ends were 5 bases for V and 4 bases for J; bases not matched to a gene: 7. Per germline, CDR1 SGHVS and CDR2 FQNEAQ. CDR3 sequence (DNA): TGTGCCAGCAGCCGGAAGGACAGGGTAAATCAGCCCCAGCATTTT. Translated, it gives CASSRKDRVNQPQHF.

The rearrangement joins TRBV15 to TRBJ1-5; D gene unclear. CDR3 length: 14 amino acids. Between the trimmed V and J ends, which lost 3 bases and 4 bases, there was a span of 10 bases. Germline lookup yields CDR1 LNHNV and CDR2 YYDKDF (reference sequence). DNA of the CDR3: TGTGCCACCAGCAGGCCGGGTCCAAATCAGCCCCAGCATTTT. Its translation is CATSRPGPNQPQHF.

The genes are TRBV6-5 and TRBJ2-3, with D possibly being TRBD2 (6 bases). Trimming shortened V by 0 bases and J by 4 bases, and 8 bases separated the two germline ends. The CDR3 sequence is 14 residues long. Per germline, CDR1 MNHEY and CDR2 SVGAGI. This CDR3 reads CASSYSTGADTQYF. DNA for the CDR3: TGTGCCAGCAGTTACTCAACGGGAGCAGATACGCAGTATTTT.

V usage is TRBV28 and J usage is TRBJ2-7; D call uncertain. The CDR3 is made up of 14 amino acids. The germline V and J ends were trimmed by 7 bases and 1 base, with 14 bases remaining between them. Germline lookup yields CDR1 MDHEN and CDR2 SYDVKM. The CDR3 nucleotides read TGTGCCAGCACCCCCCGACGGGTTTCCTACGAGCAGTACTTC. Translation: CASTPRRVSYEQYF.

This chain uses TRBV7-9 with TRBJ2-1; D is possibly TRBD2 (6 bases). V was pared by 7 bases and J by 0 bases, with 16 bases between. The CDR3 length is 16 residues. The germline V gene encodes CDR1 SEHNR and CDR2 FQNEAQ (reference sequence). CDR3 nucleotides: TGTGCCAGCATTCCCCTTGCGGGAAGCTCCTACAATGAGCAGTTCTTC. Protein: CASIPLAGSSYNEQFF.

This chain joins TRBV12-5 and TRBJ2-3; D perhaps matches TRBD2 (6 bases). The CDR3 consists of 15 residues. V lost 6 bases, J lost 5 bases, and 18 bases lay in between. Per germline, CDR1 LGHNT and CDR2 FRNRAP. The CDR3 here is CASGPGTSRGDTQYF. The CDR3 DNA reads as TGTGCTAGTGGGCCCGGGACTTCAAGGGGAGATACGCAGTATTTT. The variable domain in full, completed from reference TRBV12-5 and TRBJ2-3, reads DARVTQTPRHKVTEMGQEVTMRCQPILGHNTVFWYRQTMMQGLELLAYFRNRAPLDDSGMPKDRFSAEMPDATLATLKIQPSEPRDSAVYFCASGPGTSRGDTQYFGPGTRLTVL.

This sequence joins TRBV4-2 and TRBJ2-1; D unclear. The germline V and J ends were trimmed by 4 bases and 5 bases, with 15 bases remaining between them. Germline V gene lookup returns CDR1 LGHNA and CDR2 YNFKEQ. This CDR3 contains 15 residues. In DNA form, the CDR3 reads TGTGCCAGCAGCCCCGTTTTGTCTGGTAACAATGAGCAGTTCTTC. As protein: CASSPVLSGNNEQFF.

The genes are TRBV9 and TRBJ2-1; TRBD2 matches at 9 bases. With V trimmed by 1 base and J by 7 bases, 12 bases remained unmatched. CDR3 length equals 17 residues. CDR1 and CDR2 from the germline V gene are SGDLS and YYNGEE. The CDR3: CASSVSRKAGGRNEQFF. CDR3 nucleotide sequence: TGTGCCAGCAGCGTATCCCGTAAGGCGGGAGGGCGAAATGAGCAGTTCTTC.

The CDR3 sequence is CAWAGTGDEKLFF. DNA of the CDR3: TGTGCCTGGGCCGGGACAGGGGATGAAAAACTGTTTTTT. The V and J genes are TRBV30 and TRBJ1-4; TRBD1 matches at 10 bases. Looked up from germline, CDR1 is GTSNPN and CDR2 is SVGIG (reference sequence). V shed 5 bases, J shed 6 bases, and the junction held 3 bases outside the gene matches. This CDR3 comprises 13 residues.

The CDR3 DNA reads TGTGCCAGCAGCCCGGGGGGACTAGCAGTCCAAGAGACCCAGTACTTC. It codes for CASSPGGLAVQETQYF. The chain couples TRBV5-6 to TRBJ2-5; TRBD2 matches at 9 bases. Per the germline V gene, CDR1 is SGHDT and CDR2 is YYEEEE. The CDR3 covers 16 residues. The V segment lost 4 bases and the J segment 1 base; nucleotides outside the gene matches: 8. Based on the CDR3 plus reference TRBV5-6 and TRBJ2-5, the full variable domain is DAGVTQSPTHLIKTRGQQVTLRCSPKSGHDTVSWYQQALGQGPQFIFQYYEEEERQRGNFPDRFSGHQFPNYSSELNVNALLLGDSALYLCASSPGGLAVQETQYFGPGTRLLVL.

The chain has TRBV7-9 and TRBJ2-2; D not certain. Germline loops: CDR1 SEHNR, CDR2 FQNEAQ (reference sequence). The CDR3 sequence is 13 residues long. V was pared by 4 bases and J by 6 bases, with 9 bases between. The CDR3 bases are TGTGCCAGCAGCTCGGTGAGCTCCGGGGAGCTGTTTTTT. It specifies CASSSVSSGELFF.

CDR3 residues: CASSERWWLAEDNEQFF. The DNA of the CDR3 is TGTGCCAGCAGTGAACGTTGGTGGCTAGCGGAAGACAATGAGCAGTTCTTC. The chain combines TRBV2 with TRBJ2-1, with 7 bases identical to TRBD2. The V segment lost 2 bases and the J segment 5 bases; nucleotides outside the gene matches: 12. The CDR3 sequence is 17 residues long. CDR1 and CDR2 from the germline V gene are SNHLY and FYNNEI.

The rearrangement links TRBV13 to TRBJ2-1, with TRBD2 matching over 10 bases. The CDR3 has 13 amino acids. V shed 2 bases and J 10 bases; nucleotides not matched to a gene: 2. Germline CDR1 PRHDT, CDR2 FYEKMQ (reference sequence). CDR3 sequence reads: CASSLISGREQFF. DNA of the CDR3: TGTGCCAGCAGCTTAATTAGCGGGAGGGAGCAGTTCTTC.

Note on this clone: Other DNA variants within this sample encode the same CDR3. The chain has TRBV28 and TRBJ1-5; 8 positions agree with TRBD1. Germline CDR1 MDHEN, CDR2 SYDVKM. The CDR3 is 14 residues long. V lost 6 bases and J lost 4; bases outside the gene matches: 5. CDR3 sequence reads: CASSPGQGNQPQHF. DNA for the CDR3: TGTGCCAGCAGCCCTGGACAGGGTAATCAGCCCCAGCATTTT.

This chain joins TRBV7-8 and TRBJ2-3; 11 bases agree with TRBD1. V lost 1 base to trimming and J lost 5 bases; unmatched junction nucleotides: 2. The CDR3 totals 15 residues. Germline values: CDR1 SGHVS, CDR2 FQNEAQ. CDR3 sequence reads: CASSLGTGGIDTQYF. The CDR3 nucleotides are TGTGCCAGCAGCTTAGGGACAGGGGGCATAGATACGCAGTATTTT.

The chain combines TRBV13 with TRBJ1-2; D perhaps matches TRBD1 (5 bases). V was cut by 8 bases and J by 4 bases, with 14 bases left in between. CDR1 and CDR2 (germline): PRHDT, FYEKMQ (reference sequence). This CDR3 is 13 amino acids long. DNA of the CDR3: TGTGCCAGCCCCGCGTGGGGCGCCTATGGCTACACCTTC. Translation gives CASPAWGAYGYTF.

The chain has TRBV5-1 and TRBJ2-2; no reliable D call. This CDR3 region has 15 residues. Germline loops: CDR1 SGHRS, CDR2 YFSETQ. V lost 0 bases, J lost 0 bases, and 6 bases lay in between. In DNA, the CDR3 is TGCGCCAGCAGCTTGGATGGGACGAACACCGGGGAGCTGTTTTTT. It yields the protein CASSLDGTNTGELFF.

This clone was seen only a few times. The V and J genes are TRBV5-6 and TRBJ1-1; TRBD1 might be the D (5 bases). The CDR3 covers 14 residues. Trimming shortened V by 4 bases and J by 4 bases, and 14 bases separated the two germline ends. Germline values: CDR1 SGHDT, CDR2 YYEEEE. The CDR3 reads CASSPAGVVTEAFF. The DNA for the CDR3 is TGTGCCAGCAGCCCGGCGGGGGTAGTCACTGAAGCTTTCTTT.

The CDR3 region has the DNA TGTGCCAGCAGCCCAACGCCGGGACAGATCAATGAGCAGTTCTTC. Translated: CASSPTPGQINEQFF. The chain combines TRBV28 with TRBJ2-1, with 7 positions matching TRBD1. The ends lost 6 bases at V and 6 bases at J; junction bases unmatched: 11. Germline V gene lookup returns CDR1 MDHEN and CDR2 SYDVKM. The CDR3 totals 15 residues.

CDR3 amino acids: CASSSRSGDTGELFF. The CDR3 coding sequence is TGCGCCAGCAGTTCGAGGTCTGGGGACACCGGGGAGCTGTTTTTT. The V and J genes are TRBV5-1 and TRBJ2-2; D gene uncertain. CDR1 is SGHRS, CDR2 YFSETQ, per germline. V shed 5 bases and J shed 3 bases, with 14 bases lying between them. The CDR3 totals 15 residues.

In nucleotides, the CDR3 is TGTGCCAGCAGTTACGGGGGTTCGGACTACGAGCAGTACTTC. It specifies CASSYGGSDYEQYF. This chain joins TRBV6-5 and TRBJ2-7, with D possibly called TRBD1 or TRBD2 (5 bases each). The CDR3 is 14 amino acids. V was pared by 2 bases and J by 3 bases, with 11 bases between. CDR1 and CDR2 from the germline V gene are MNHEY and SVGAGI.

As concerns this clone: Other DNA sequences in the same sample also yield this CDR3. This chain connects TRBV27 to TRBJ1-1; D not resolved. The CDR3 contains 14 residues. Trimming took off 0 bases at V and 1 base at J, with 6 bases between the two ends. The germline gives CDR1 MNHEY, CDR2 SMNVEV (reference sequence). The chain's CDR3 is CASSLSAGNTEAFF. CDR3 in DNA: TGTGCCAGCAGTTTATCAGCAGGGAACACTGAAGCTTTCTTT.